This T cell receptor beta chain was sequenced during a study of T cell repertoires in cytomegalovirus infection. General study findings and limits: The cumulative frequency of public TCR beta families identified carriers of CMV plus the relevant HLA.

This clonotype was detected only a few times. As yet, its antigen is unknown. The CDR3 covers 13 residues. Germline V gene data show CDR1 as SGHNT and CDR2 as YYREEE (reference sequence). Trimming removed 4 bases from V and 3 bases from J, with 10 bases in between. One entry per CDR3 protein results from TCRdb running MiXCR on the reads. The sample holds 490,000 or so distinct CDR3 sequences, over 9% seen once. The sequenced sample consisted of PBMCs. This receptor was obtained from a human donor in good health (CMV status not recorded). Some clones in this sample may be carry-over from other donors' samples. The V call is TRBV5-4, the J call TRBJ1-2; D is uncertain. CDR3 nucleotide sequence: TGTGCCAGCAGCAGACAAGAGCACTATGGCTACACCTTC. It codes for CASSRQEHYGYTF. Full variable domain (rest looked up from reference TRBV5-4 and TRBJ1-2): ETGVTQSPTHLIKTRGQQVTLRCSSQSGHNTVSWYQQALGQGPQFIFQYYREEENGRGNFPPRFSGLQFPNYSSELNVNALELDDSALYLCASSRQEHYGYTFGSGTRLTVV.